This T cell receptor beta chain was captured by sequencing in a study of Tregs in tolerant kidney transplant recipients. Broader study findings: Few patients were studied, so findings need validation in larger groups.

Mixed chimerism was transient after nonmyeloablative marrow transplants from related graft donors. Unstimulated Tregs (CD4+CD25+CD127-) and CD4+CD25- non-Tregs were sorted from PBMCs. V gave up 3 bases and J gave up 2 bases; unmatched junction bases: 10. The CDR3 runs to 17 residues. Looked up from germline, CDR1 is SGHTA and CDR2 is FQGNSA. As to this clone: The antigen remains undetermined.

Repertoires were generated with immunoSEQ multiplex PCR, while TCRdb's copy carries only in-frame clones and drops some. The sample carries 100,000 or so clones, approximately 93% recorded once. This sequence joins TRBV7-2 and TRBJ2-7; 10 bases fit TRBD2. The TCR originated in a human patient who received a combined kidney and bone marrow transplant. The graft donor may account for some of the T cells. Source: CD4+ T cells from blood (PBMCs), taken 12 months after the transplant. The CDR3 sequence: CASSFLPRAGGAYEQYF. The CDR3 bases are TGTGCCAGCAGCTTCCTCCCCAGAGCGGGAGGGGCCTACGAGCAGTACTTC.